The TCR beta chain described here comes from a study of glioma-infiltrating T cells after dendritic cell vaccination. Overall study findings and caveats: Higher pretreatment TIL content predicted longer progression-free time and survival. Only a small number of patients had complete blood and tumor samples.

To note about this clone: As yet, its antigen is unknown.

Described time point: after dendritic cell vaccination, including at tumor progression/relapse. Only patients with spare fresh-frozen tumor and over two years of follow-up were included. All glioblastoma patients lacked an isocitrate dehydrogenase mutation. Germline V gene sequence: CDR1 SGHVS, CDR2 FQNEAQ. V gave up 2 bases and J gave up 2 bases, with 16 bases separating them. This CDR3 spans 16 amino acids. Assay: immunoSEQ multiplex PCR; the TCRdb copy retains only in-frame clones and omits some. The sample consists of approximately 50,000 clones, over 75% of them appearing once. The chain uses TRBV7-8 and TRBJ2-7; D is perhaps TRBD1 (5 bases). This TCR was sampled from a human donor with glioblastoma. The sample here was blood, taken after dendritic cell vaccination. The CDR3 nucleotides are TGTGCCAGCAGCTTACAGGCAGGGTGGGTCACCTACGAGCAGTACTTC. Its translation is CASSLQAGWVTYEQYF.